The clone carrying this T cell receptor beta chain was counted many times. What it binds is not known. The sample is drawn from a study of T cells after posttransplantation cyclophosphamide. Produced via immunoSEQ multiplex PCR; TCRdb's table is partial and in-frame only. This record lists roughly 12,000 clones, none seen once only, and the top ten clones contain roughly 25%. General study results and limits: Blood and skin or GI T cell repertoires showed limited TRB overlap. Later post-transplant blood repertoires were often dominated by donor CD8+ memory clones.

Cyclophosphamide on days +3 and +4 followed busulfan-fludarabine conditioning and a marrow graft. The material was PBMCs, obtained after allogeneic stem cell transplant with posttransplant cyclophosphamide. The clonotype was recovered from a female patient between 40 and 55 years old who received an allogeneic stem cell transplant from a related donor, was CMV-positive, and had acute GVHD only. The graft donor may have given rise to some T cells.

CDR3 sequence (DNA): TGTGCCAGCTCCTGGTCTAGGGGGACAGGGTCCACTGAAGCTTTCTTT. Translating gives CASSWSRGTGSTEAFF. The chain recombines TRBV18 with TRBJ1-1, with TRBD1 matching 9 bases. From germline, CDR1 is KGHSH and CDR2 LQKENI. CDR3 length: 16 amino acids. V trimming: 6 bases; J trimming: 4 bases; junction bases outside the gene matches: 12.